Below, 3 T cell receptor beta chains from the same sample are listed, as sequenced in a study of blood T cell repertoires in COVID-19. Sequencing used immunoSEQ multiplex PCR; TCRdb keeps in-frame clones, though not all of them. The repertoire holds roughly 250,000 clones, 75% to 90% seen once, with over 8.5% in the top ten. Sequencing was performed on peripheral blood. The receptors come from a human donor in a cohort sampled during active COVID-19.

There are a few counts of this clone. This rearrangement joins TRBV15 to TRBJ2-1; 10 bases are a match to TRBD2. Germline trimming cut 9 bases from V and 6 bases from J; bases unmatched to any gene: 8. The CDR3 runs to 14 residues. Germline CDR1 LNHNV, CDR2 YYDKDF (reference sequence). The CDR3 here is CATAAGGPGNEQFF. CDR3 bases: TGTGCCACAGCAGCGGGAGGGCCGGGCAATGAGCAGTTCTTC. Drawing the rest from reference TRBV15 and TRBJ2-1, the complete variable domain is DAMVIQNPRYQVTQFGKPVTLSCSQTLNHNVMYWYQQKSSQAPKLLFHYYDKDFNNEADTPDNFQSRRPNTSFCFLDIRSPGLGDTAMYLCATAAGGPGNEQFFGPGTRLTVL.

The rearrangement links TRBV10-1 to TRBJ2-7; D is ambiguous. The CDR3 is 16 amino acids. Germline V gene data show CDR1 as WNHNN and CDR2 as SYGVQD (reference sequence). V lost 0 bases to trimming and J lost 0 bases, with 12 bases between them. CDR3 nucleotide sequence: TGCGCCAGCAGTGAGTCTAGGAGACCCTCCTCCTACGAGCAGTACTTC. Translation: CASSESRRPSSYEQYF.

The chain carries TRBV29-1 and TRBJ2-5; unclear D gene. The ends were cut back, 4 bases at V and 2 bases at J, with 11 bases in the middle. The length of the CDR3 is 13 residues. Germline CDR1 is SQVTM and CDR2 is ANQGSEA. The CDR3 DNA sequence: TGCAGCGTTGCCTTCCCAGTACAAGAGACCCAGTACTTC. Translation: CSVAFPVQETQYF.